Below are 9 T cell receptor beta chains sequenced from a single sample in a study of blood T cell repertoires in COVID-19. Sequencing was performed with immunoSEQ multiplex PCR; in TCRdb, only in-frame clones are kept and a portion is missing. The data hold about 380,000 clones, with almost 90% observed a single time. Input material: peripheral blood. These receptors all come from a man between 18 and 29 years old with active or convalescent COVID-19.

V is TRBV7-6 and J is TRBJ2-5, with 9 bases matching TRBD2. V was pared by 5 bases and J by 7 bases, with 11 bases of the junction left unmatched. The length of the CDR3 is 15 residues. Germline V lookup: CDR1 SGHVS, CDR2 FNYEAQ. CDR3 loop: CASSITGTAGGTQYF. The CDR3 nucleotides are TGTGCCAGCAGCATAACCGGGACAGCGGGAGGGACCCAGTACTTC.

CDR3 residues: CAISGGSTDTQYF. DNA for the CDR3: TGTGCCATCAGTGGGGGCAGCACAGATACGCAGTATTTT. This chain connects TRBV10-3 to TRBJ2-3, with D tentatively TRBD1 (5 bases). The V gene lost 4 bases and the J gene lost 0 bases, with 5 bases spanning the gap. This CDR3 is built from 13 residues. Germline assignment: CDR1 ENHRY and CDR2 SYGVKD.

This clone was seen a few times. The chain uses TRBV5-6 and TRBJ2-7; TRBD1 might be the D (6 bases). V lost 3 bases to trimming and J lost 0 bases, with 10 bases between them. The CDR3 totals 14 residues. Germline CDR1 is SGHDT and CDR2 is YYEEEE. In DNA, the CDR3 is TGTGCCAGCAGCTCGCAGGGGTTCTCCTACGAGCAGTACTTC. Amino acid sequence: CASSSQGFSYEQYF. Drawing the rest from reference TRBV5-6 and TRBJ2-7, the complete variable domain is DAGVTQSPTHLIKTRGQQVTLRCSPKSGHDTVSWYQQALGQGPQFIFQYYEEEERQRGNFPDRFSGHQFPNYSSELNVNALLLGDSALYLCASSSQGFSYEQYFGPGTRLTVT.

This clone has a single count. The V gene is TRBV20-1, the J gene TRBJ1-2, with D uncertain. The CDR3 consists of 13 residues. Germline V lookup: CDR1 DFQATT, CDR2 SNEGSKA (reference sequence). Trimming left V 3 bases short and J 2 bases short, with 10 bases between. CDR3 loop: CSASIQRNYGYTF. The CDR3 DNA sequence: TGCAGTGCTAGTATACAGAGAAACTATGGCTACACCTTC.

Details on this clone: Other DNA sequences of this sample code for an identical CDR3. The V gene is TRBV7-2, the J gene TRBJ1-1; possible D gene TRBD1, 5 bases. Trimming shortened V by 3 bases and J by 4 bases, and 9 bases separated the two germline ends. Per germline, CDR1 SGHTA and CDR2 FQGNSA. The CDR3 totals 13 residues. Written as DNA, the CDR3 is TGTGCCAGCAGCTTTGGGGGAGGCACTGAAGCTTTCTTT. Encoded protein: CASSFGGGTEAFF.

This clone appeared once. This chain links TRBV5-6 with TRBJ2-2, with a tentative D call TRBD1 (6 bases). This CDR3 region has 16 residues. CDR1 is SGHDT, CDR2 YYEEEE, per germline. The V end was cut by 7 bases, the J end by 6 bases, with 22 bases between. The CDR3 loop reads CASDLTGTPSAGELFF. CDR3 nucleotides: TGTGCCAGCGACCTAACCGGGACACCATCAGCCGGGGAGCTGTTTTTT.

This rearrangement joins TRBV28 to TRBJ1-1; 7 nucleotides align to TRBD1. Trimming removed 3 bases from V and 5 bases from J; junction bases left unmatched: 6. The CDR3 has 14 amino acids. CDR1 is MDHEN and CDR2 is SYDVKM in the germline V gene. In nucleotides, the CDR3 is TGTGCCAGCAGTTTGTCCGGGACAGCTACTGAAGCTTTCTTT. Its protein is CASSLSGTATEAFF. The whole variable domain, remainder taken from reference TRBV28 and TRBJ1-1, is DVKVTQSSRYLVKRTGEKVFLECVQDMDHENMFWYRQDPGLGLRLIYFSYDVKMKEKGDIPEGYSVSREKKERFSLILESASTNQTSMYLCASSLSGTATEAFFGQGTRLTVV.

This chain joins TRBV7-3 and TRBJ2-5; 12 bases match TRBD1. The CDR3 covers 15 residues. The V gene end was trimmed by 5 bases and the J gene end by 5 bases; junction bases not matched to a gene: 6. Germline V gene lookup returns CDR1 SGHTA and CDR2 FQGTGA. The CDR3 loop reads CASSPGTGGTETQYF. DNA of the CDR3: TGTGCCAGCAGCCCCGGGACAGGGGGCACGGAGACCCAGTACTTC.

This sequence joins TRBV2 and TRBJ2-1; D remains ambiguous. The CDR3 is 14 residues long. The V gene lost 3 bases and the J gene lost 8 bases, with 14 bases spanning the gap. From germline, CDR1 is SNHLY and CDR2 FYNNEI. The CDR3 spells CASSDSLVTDEQFF. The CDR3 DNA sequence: TGTGCCAGCAGTGATTCTCTAGTGACCGATGAGCAGTTCTTC.